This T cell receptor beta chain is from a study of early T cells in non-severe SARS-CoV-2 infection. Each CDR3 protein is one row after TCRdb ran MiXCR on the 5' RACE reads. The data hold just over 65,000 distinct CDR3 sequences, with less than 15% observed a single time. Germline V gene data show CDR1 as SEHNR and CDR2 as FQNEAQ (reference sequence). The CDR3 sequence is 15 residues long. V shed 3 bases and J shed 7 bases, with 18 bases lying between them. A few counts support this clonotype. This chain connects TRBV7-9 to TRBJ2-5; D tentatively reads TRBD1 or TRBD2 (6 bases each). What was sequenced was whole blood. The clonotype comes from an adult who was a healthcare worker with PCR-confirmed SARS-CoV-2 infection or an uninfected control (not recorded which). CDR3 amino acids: CASSFLQARGGTQYF. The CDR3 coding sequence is TGTGCCAGCAGCTTTCTCCAAGCCAGGGGAGGGACCCAGTACTTC. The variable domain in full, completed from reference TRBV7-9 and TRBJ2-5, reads DTGVSQNPRHKITKRGQNVTFRCDPISEHNRLYWYRQTLGQGPEFLTYFQNEAQLEKSRLLSDRFSAERPKGSFSTLEIQRTEQGDSAMYLCASSFLQARGGTQYFGPGTRLLVL.